Following are 23 T cell receptor beta chains from one sample sequenced in a study of identical twins. MiXCR was run by TCRdb on the 5' RACE reads, yielding one entry per CDR3 protein. There are roughly 720,000 distinct CDR3 sequences in the sample; around a sixth occur only once, and around 13% lies in the top ten. The same sample was also studied in work on T cells expressing NK-cell markers.

The sequenced sample was PBMCs. All receptors come from a woman between 18 and 29 years old in good health.

This clonotype has only a few counts. The chain recombines TRBV12-3 or TRBV12-4 with TRBJ1-3, with 8 bases matching TRBD1. The CDR3 has 16 amino acids. The J segment lost 0 bases and the V segment lost 7 bases, leaving 8 bases of the junction unmatched. The CDR3 sequence is CASTKRDRLSGNTIYF. CDR3 coding DNA: TGTGCCAGCACCAAAAGGGACAGGCTCTCTGGAAACACCATATATTTT.

This clonotype appeared a few times. The chain carries TRBV6-5 and TRBJ2-7, with TRBD2 identical over 8 bases. V shed 2 bases, J shed 2 bases, and the junction held 5 bases outside the gene matches. The CDR3 covers 15 residues. The germline V gene has CDR1 MNHEY and CDR2 SVGAGI. CDR3 nucleotide sequence: TGTGCCAGCAGTTACGGGCTAGCGGGCGCCTACGAGCAGTACTTC. This sequence encodes CASSYGLAGAYEQYF.

V gene TRBV4-2 combines with J gene TRBJ2-3; perhaps TRBD1 as D (6 bases). This CDR3 comprises 17 residues. Trimming took 0 bases from V and 1 from J, leaving 14 bases between them. CDR1 LGHNA and CDR2 YNFKEQ come from the germline V gene. The CDR3, as DNA: TGTGCCAGCAGCCAAGATCCCGGACAGTTTGGCACAGATACGCAGTATTTT. It encodes CASSQDPGQFGTDTQYF.

The genes are TRBV18 and TRBJ1-2; TRBD1 might be the D (5 bases). The germline V and J ends were trimmed by 0 bases and 5 bases, with 10 bases remaining between them. CDR1 KGHSH and CDR2 LQKENI come from the germline V gene. CDR3 length: 14 residues. The CDR3 DNA sequence: TGTGCCAGCTCACCACCGTCACCAGGGTATGGCTACACCTTC. This encodes CASSPPSPGYGYTF.

The V call is TRBV5-1, the J call TRBJ2-1; TRBD2 matches 10 bases. Germline V gene lookup returns CDR1 SGHRS and CDR2 YFSETQ. The CDR3 is made up of 14 amino acids. The V and J ends lost 3 bases and 9 bases, in that order; junction bases with no gene match: 6. The CDR3 DNA is TGCGCCAGCAGCTATCTAGCGGGAGTGGGTGAGCAGTTCTTC. Translating gives CASSYLAGVGEQFF.

This clonotype was seen a few times. The V and J genes are TRBV7-9 and TRBJ2-1; 7 nucleotides match TRBD1. J was trimmed by 8 bases and V by 5 bases; bases with no gene match: 6. The CDR3 runs to 13 residues. Germline V CDR1 and CDR2: SEHNR, FQNEAQ (reference sequence). The CDR3 DNA reads as TGTGCCAGCAGCCCGCGACAGGGCGATGAGCAGTTCTTC. Its protein is CASSPRQGDEQFF.

A few counts support this clonotype. This chain links TRBV20-1 with TRBJ1-5; 10 bases align to TRBD1. V dropped 5 bases and J dropped 0; count of bases not matched to a gene: 7. The CDR3 length is 16 residues. CDR1 and CDR2 (germline): DFQATT, SNEGSKA (reference sequence). CDR3 sequence (DNA): TGCAGTGCTTGTAGGACAGGGGGAGGTAGCAATCAGCCCCAGCATTTT. It encodes CSACRTGGGSNQPQHF.

At least ten counts were recorded for this clonotype. This chain uses TRBV12-3 or TRBV12-4 with TRBJ2-3; unclear D gene. This CDR3 comprises 14 residues. Deletions cut 3 bases from V and 2 bases from J, with 9 bases between. The DNA of the CDR3 is TGTGCCAGCAGTTTCCGCGTAAACACAGATACGCAGTATTTT. This codes for CASSFRVNTDTQYF.

This clonotype showed up just a few times. This chain joins TRBV5-1 and TRBJ2-7, with D possibly TRBD1 on 6 matching bases. The V end lost 0 bases, the J end lost 3 bases, and 13 bases lay between the germline ends. Germline V lookup: CDR1 SGHRS, CDR2 YFSETQ. CDR3 length equals 15 residues. Written as DNA, the CDR3 is TGCGCCAGCAGCTTGGGGAGGACAGTCGACTACGAGCAGTACTTC. Translated: CASSLGRTVDYEQYF.

This clonotype was counted between two and nine times. V is TRBV25-1 and J is TRBJ2-3; TRBD2 might be the D (5 bases). CDR3 length equals 14 residues. With 5 bases removed from V and 4 bases from J, the gap between germline ends came to 13 bases. From germline, CDR1 is MGHDK and CDR2 SYGVNS. CDR3 DNA sequence: TGTGCCAGCAGTCAGGACCTGAGGGCAGATACGCAGTATTTT. It specifies CASSQDLRADTQYF.

There are a few counts of this clonotype. The chain combines TRBV5-1 with TRBJ2-2; D possibly corresponds to TRBD1 (6 bases). The V end lost 1 base, the J end lost 5 bases, and 12 bases lay between the germline ends. Germline CDR1 and CDR2: SGHRS and YFSETQ. CDR3 length equals 15 residues. The CDR3 loop reads CASSLWGRRTGELFF. DNA for the CDR3: TGCGCCAGCAGCTTGTGGGGGCGTCGGACCGGGGAGCTGTTTTTT.

This rearrangement joins TRBV5-1 to TRBJ2-7, with 9 bases aligning to TRBD1. This CDR3 is built from 15 residues. Germline V gene sequence: CDR1 SGHRS, CDR2 YFSETQ. Germline trimming cut 4 bases from V and 4 bases from J; bases unmatched to any gene: 9. The CDR3 bases are TGCGCCAGCAGCGCCCCCGGGACAGGGACTTACGAGCAGTACTTC. It codes for CASSAPGTGTYEQYF.

This clonotype was counted between two and nine times. The V and J genes are TRBV10-3 and TRBJ2-2; a weak D match, TRBD1 (6 bases). The ends were cut back, 10 bases at V and 0 bases at J, with 15 bases in the middle. This CDR3 comprises 15 residues. From germline, CDR1 is ENHRY and CDR2 SYGVKD. This CDR3 reads CATTGTTSNTGELFF. CDR3 nucleotide sequence: TGTGCCACCACCGGGACAACTTCGAACACCGGGGAGCTGTTTTTT.

The chain joins TRBV29-1 to TRBJ1-1; no firm D call. Trimming took 0 bases from V and 8 from J, leaving 7 bases between them. From germline, CDR1 is SQVTM and CDR2 ANQGSEA. The CDR3 is 11 amino acids. In DNA form, the CDR3 reads TGCAGCGTTGAAGATCTGGCGGAAGCTTTCTTT. Translating it yields CSVEDLAEAFF. The entire variable domain, with the rest obtained from reference TRBV29-1 and TRBJ1-1, is as follows: SAVISQKPSRDICQRGTSLTIQCQVDSQVTMMFWYRQQPGQSLTLIATANQGSEATYESGFVIDKFPISRPNLTFSTLTVSNMSPEDSSIYLCSVEDLAEAFFGQGTRLTVV.

This clonotype came up a few times. The chain recombines TRBV12-3 or TRBV12-4 with TRBJ2-2; 8 bases fit TRBD2. This CDR3 region has 16 residues. The junction had 7 bases not matched to a gene; V was cut back by 5 bases and J by 2 bases. The CDR3 DNA sequence: TGTGCCAGCAGTACCGGGACTAGGAGAAACACCGGGGAGCTGTTTTTT. Translation: CASSTGTRRNTGELFF.

The chain combines TRBV28 with TRBJ2-7; TRBD1 matches at 9 bases. Germline trimming cut 4 bases from V and 6 bases from J; bases unmatched to any gene: 10. This CDR3 region has 15 residues. Germline lookup yields CDR1 MDHEN and CDR2 SYDVKM. CDR3 DNA sequence: TGTGCCAGCAGTTGGTTACGGGACAGGGTATCCGAGCAGTACTTC. Its translation is CASSWLRDRVSEQYF.

The rearrangement links TRBV7-2 to TRBJ2-5; no reliable D call. Trimming took off 7 bases at V and 5 bases at J, with 17 bases between the two ends. This CDR3 region has 14 residues. The germline V gene has CDR1 SGHTA and CDR2 FQGNSA. The DNA for the CDR3 is TGTGCCAGCACCTATTTTGGGTTGCCGGAGACCCAGTACTTC. Translation gives CASTYFGLPETQYF.

The J gene is TRBJ1-1, the V gene TRBV20-1, with D hard to call. This CDR3 spans 13 amino acids. Between the trimmed V and J ends, which lost 2 bases and 2 bases, there was a span of 9 bases. Germline lookup yields CDR1 DFQATT and CDR2 SNEGSKA (reference sequence). The CDR3 coding sequence is TGCAGTGCTAGATTCAGCCTTAACACTGAAGCTTTCTTT. This translates into CSARFSLNTEAFF.

This clonotype was seen more than once but under ten times. The chain employs TRBV11-2 and TRBJ2-1, with 12 bases matching TRBD2. Germline values: CDR1 SGHAT, CDR2 FQNNGV. The CDR3 spans 16 residues. Losses at the gene ends were 4 bases for V and 4 bases for J; bases not matched to a gene: 5. The CDR3 DNA is TGTGCCAGCAGCTCGCGACTAGCGGGGGTTTACAATGAGCAGTTCTTC. Its protein is CASSSRLAGVYNEQFF. Drawing the rest from reference TRBV11-2 and TRBJ2-1, the complete variable domain is EAGVAQSPRYKIIEKRQSVAFWCNPISGHATLYWYQQILGQGPKLLIQFQNNGVVDDSQLPKDRFSAERLKGVDSTLKIQPAKLEDSAVYLCASSSRLAGVYNEQFFGPGTRLTVL.

The chain is built from TRBV27 and TRBJ1-3, with 7 nucleotides matching TRBD1. The CDR3 extends over 13 amino acids. Germline values: CDR1 MNHEY, CDR2 SMNVEV (reference sequence). The J segment lost 4 bases and the V segment lost 6 bases, leaving 3 bases of the junction unmatched. The CDR3 sequence: CASRTGFGNTIYF. The CDR3 DNA reads as TGTGCCAGCAGGACAGGGTTCGGAAACACCATATATTTT.

This clonotype was counted only a few times. V is TRBV27 and J is TRBJ2-7; 9 bases match TRBD1. Germline lookup yields CDR1 MNHEY and CDR2 SMNVEV (reference sequence). CDR3 size: 14 residues. V gave up 10 bases and J gave up 5 bases; unmatched junction bases: 12. The CDR3 here is CATKPRDRVHEQYF. DNA of the CDR3: TGTGCCACCAAGCCCCGGGACAGGGTCCACGAGCAGTACTTC.

The CDR3 is CSATRLAGVSDTQYF. The CDR3, as DNA: TGCAGTGCTACCAGACTAGCGGGAGTTTCAGATACGCAGTATTTT. The chain combines TRBV20-1 with TRBJ2-3; TRBD2 aligns across 12 bases. V trimming: 4 bases; J trimming: 4 bases; junction bases outside the gene matches: 6. CDR1 and CDR2 from the germline V gene are DFQATT and SNEGSKA (reference sequence). The CDR3 totals 15 residues.

This clonotype was detected many times. This sequence joins TRBV12-3 or TRBV12-4 and TRBJ1-2; 7 positions match TRBD1. J gave up 8 bases and V 6 bases, and 3 bases lay outside the gene matches. This CDR3 spans 11 amino acids. The DNA for the CDR3 is TGTGCCAGCAGCCGGACAGGAGGCTACACCTTC. Its protein is CASSRTGGYTF.